This T cell receptor beta chain was identified in a study of cytomegalovirus exposure and HLA in healthy donors. Across the study: The same platform was used for the roughly 120 validation repertoires as for the roughly 670 first-cohort repertoires, as reported in a later analysis.

CDR1 is SGDLS and CDR2 is YYNGEE in the germline V gene. The J segment lost 3 bases and the V segment lost 4 bases, leaving 4 bases of the junction unmatched. The CDR3 has 14 residues. This table comes from immunoSEQ multiplex PCR, and its TCRdb copy is limited to in-frame clones, with some not included. Of around 71,000 clones in the sample, about 94% were seen once. About this clone: Antigen: not known.

General study points: First-cohort TCR clusters were later found to tend to co-occur in the roughly 130 validation repertoires.

This sequence originates from a man aged 18 to 29 in good health and CMV-seropositive. The chain is built from TRBV9 and TRBJ2-7; 10 positions match TRBD2. Sequencing was done on a sample of PBMCs. CDR3 DNA: TGTGCCAGCAGCCCTCGGACTAGCGGCTACGAGCAGTACTTC. Translated, it gives CASSPRTSGYEQYF.